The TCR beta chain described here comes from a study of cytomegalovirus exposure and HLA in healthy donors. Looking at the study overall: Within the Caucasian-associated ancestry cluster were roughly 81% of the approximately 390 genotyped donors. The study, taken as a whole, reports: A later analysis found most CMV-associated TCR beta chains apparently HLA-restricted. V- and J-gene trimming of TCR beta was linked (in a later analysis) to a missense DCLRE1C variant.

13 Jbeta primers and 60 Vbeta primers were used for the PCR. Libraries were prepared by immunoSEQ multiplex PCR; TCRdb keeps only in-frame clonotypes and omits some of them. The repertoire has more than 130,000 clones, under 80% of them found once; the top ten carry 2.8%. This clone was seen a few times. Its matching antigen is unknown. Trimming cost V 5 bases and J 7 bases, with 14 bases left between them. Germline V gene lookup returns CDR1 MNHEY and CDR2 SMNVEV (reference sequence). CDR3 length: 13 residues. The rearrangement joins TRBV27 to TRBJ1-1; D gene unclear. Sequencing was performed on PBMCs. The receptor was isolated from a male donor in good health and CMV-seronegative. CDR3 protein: CASSPREVCEAFF. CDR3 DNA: TGTGCCAGCAGTCCGAGAGAGGTGTGTGAAGCTTTCTTT.